This T cell receptor (beta chain) was identified during a study of blood T cell repertoires in COVID-19. This CDR3 comprises 18 residues. Germline CDR1 and CDR2: MDHEN and SYDVKM. V gave up 2 bases and J gave up 0 bases; unmatched junction bases: 10. The protocol was immunoSEQ multiplex PCR, while the TCRdb copy is restricted to in-frame clones and leaves out a portion. The repertoire holds approximately 55,000 clones, with around 80% as singletons. The specimen sequenced was peripheral blood. The V call is TRBV28, the J call TRBJ2-3; TRBD1 aligns across 8 bases. This TCR came from a man aged 30 to 45 with COVID-19, enrolled during active disease. DNA of the CDR3: TGTGCCAGCAGTTTAAGACAGGGGCCCACCGAGAGCACAGATACGCAGTATTTT. It is translated as CASSLRQGPTESTDTQYF.